This T cell receptor (beta chain) is drawn from a study of naive and memory T cell subsets. CDR3 size: 17 residues. Germline CDR1 LNHNV, CDR2 YYDKDF (reference sequence). The germline V and J ends were trimmed by 6 bases and 7 bases, with 25 bases remaining between them. Treatment defined: skin biopsy from PPD injection site in Mantoux-positive individual. An oligonucleotide containing a UMI was ligated to the 3' end of TCR cDNA. Tuberculin skin test biopsies were taken where PPD was injected in Mantoux-positive people. Ligated cDNA underwent four rounds of PCR with nested alpha and beta constant region primers and SP2. TCRdb used MiXCR to reprocess the UMI-ligation and nested PCR reads, holding one entry per CDR3 protein. Here the sample spans under 25,000 distinct CDR3 sequences, about 6.4% being singletons.

The TCR was taken from an adult in good health. Sequencing was performed on skin, taken from a tuberculin skin test site. The gene calls are TRBV15 and TRBJ2-4; D unclear. CDR3 DNA: TGTGCCACCAGAACCTCCTACGGACCGGGCGTCCAGAACATTCAGTACTTC. Its translation: CATRTSYGPGVQNIQYF.